A single sample is the source of the 12 T cell receptor beta chains below, sequenced in a study of beta chain features in type 1 diabetes. TCRB transcripts that were expressed got sequenced, as all of the isolated RNA had been reverse transcribed. Data came from immunoSEQ multiplex PCR; TCRdb stores just in-frame clones and leaves some out. Of fewer than 550,000 clones in the sample, approximately 10% were seen once. Sequences were obtained from naive CD4+ T cells from blood. The receptor source for this set is a woman between 18 and 30 years old in good health.

This clone came up a few times. The gene calls are TRBV5-6 and TRBJ2-4; unclear D gene. The V gene's germline CDR1 is SGHDT and CDR2 YYEEEE. This CDR3 contains 16 residues. The V end was cut by 1 base, the J end by 0 bases, with 11 bases between. The CDR3 sequence is CASSLMTIIAKNIQYF. CDR3 nucleotides: TGTGCCAGCAGCTTGATGACGATCATAGCCAAAAACATTCAGTACTTC.

A few counts support this clone. The chain joins TRBV10-3 to TRBJ2-3, with D uncertain. V lost 8 bases to trimming and J lost 5 bases, with 11 bases between them. This CDR3 contains 12 residues. The germline V gene encodes CDR1 ENHRY and CDR2 SYGVKD. This CDR3 is CAISAAGDTQYF. CDR3 sequence (DNA): TGTGCCATCTCGGCAGCTGGAGATACGCAGTATTTT.

The genes are TRBV27 and TRBJ2-3; 13 bases agree with TRBD2. The trim removed 2 bases at V and 3 bases at J, leaving 2 bases unmatched. Germline V gives CDR1 MNHEY, CDR2 SMNVEV (reference sequence). CDR3 size: 16 residues. In DNA, the CDR3 is TGTGCCAGCAGTTTAATGGGACTAGCGGGAACAGATACGCAGTATTTT. Translation: CASSLMGLAGTDTQYF.

The chain uses TRBV18 and TRBJ2-1; either TRBD1 or TRBD2 may fit D (5 bases each). Trimming stripped 0 bases from V and 10 bases from J, with 13 bases between. The CDR3 has 14 residues. Germline V gene sequence: CDR1 KGHSH, CDR2 LQKENI. CDR3 loop: CASSPPRAWGEQFF. The CDR3 DNA reads TGTGCCAGCTCACCACCGCGGGCGTGGGGCGAGCAGTTCTTC.

The V and J genes are TRBV4-2 and TRBJ2-5; D is perhaps TRBD1 (6 bases). V was shortened by 1 base and J by 2 bases, with 8 bases between the two germline ends. The germline V gene encodes CDR1 LGHNA and CDR2 YNFKEQ. This CDR3 is built from 14 residues. Written as DNA, the CDR3 is TGTGCCAGCAGCCAAGTGCAGGGGCAAGAGACCCAGTACTTC. The encoded protein is CASSQVQGQETQYF.

This clone was detected only a few times. The chain uses TRBV23-1 and TRBJ2-7; perhaps TRBD1 as D (6 bases). TRBV23-1 belongs to the ORF category, with a function that is uncertain. The CDR3 is 16 amino acids. V shed 0 bases and J shed 3 bases, with 15 bases lying between them. CDR3 loop: CASSQSEETGFYEQYV. CDR3 coding DNA: TGCGCCAGCAGTCAATCGGAGGAGACAGGCTTCTACGAGCAGTACGTC.

This chain links TRBV7-2 with TRBJ2-5, with a tentative D call TRBD2 (5 bases). Trimming removed 5 bases from V and 9 bases from J, with 13 bases in between. The germline V gene has CDR1 SGHTA and CDR2 FQGNSA. CDR3 size: 12 residues. CDR3 nucleotides: TGTGCCAGCAGCACTAGGGCCGGGGCCCAGTACTTC. It translates to CASSTRAGAQYF. Full variable domain (remainder filled in from reference TRBV7-2 and TRBJ2-5): GAGVSQSPSNKVTEKGKDVELRCDPISGHTALYWYRQSLGQGLEFLIYFQGNSAPDKSGLPSDRFSAERTGGSVSTLTIQRTQQEDSAVYLCASSTRAGAQYFGPGTRLLVL.

This chain joins TRBV30 and TRBJ2-5; possibly TRBD1 or TRBD2 for D (5 bases each). Trimming took off 4 bases at V and 5 bases at J, with 17 bases between the two ends. This CDR3 is 14 amino acids long. Germline-derived CDR1 and CDR2 are GTSNPN and SVGIG (reference sequence). CDR3 amino acids: CAWTPGVRVETQYF. CDR3 nucleotides: TGTGCCTGGACCCCCGGGGTCAGGGTTGAGACCCAGTACTTC.

This clone came up a few times. At the DNA level, this CDR3 is encoded by other sequences in the same sample as well. V gene TRBV7-2 combines with J gene TRBJ1-1; D not certain. Germline CDR1 SGHTA, CDR2 FQGNSA. V dropped 4 bases and J dropped 0 bases, with 6 bases sitting between them. There are 13 residues in the CDR3. The chain's CDR3 is CASSSSLNTEAFF. The DNA for the CDR3 is TGTGCCAGCAGCTCCTCTTTGAACACTGAAGCTTTCTTT.

The chain recombines TRBV7-9 with TRBJ1-6; 8 nucleotides match TRBD1. The junction had 3 bases not matched to a gene; V was cut back by 5 bases and J by 3 bases. Germline V gene lookup returns CDR1 SEHNR and CDR2 FQNEAQ (reference sequence). This CDR3 contains 15 residues. The CDR3 bases are TGTGCCAGCAGCGAGACAGGGGTCTATAATTCACCCCTCCACTTT. It translates to CASSETGVYNSPLHF.

V is TRBV6-5 and J is TRBJ1-3, with TRBD1 matching over 7 bases. CDR3 length equals 15 residues. J lost 2 bases, V lost 2 bases, and 3 bases had no gene match. CDR1 MNHEY and CDR2 SVGAGI come from the germline V gene. The CDR3 loop is CASSYEGAPGNTIYF. CDR3 nucleotide sequence: TGTGCCAGCAGTTACGAGGGGGCGCCTGGAAACACCATATATTTT.

This clone has more than one count but fewer than ten. The chain joins TRBV7-2 to TRBJ2-7; TRBD2 might be the D (5 bases). Trimming removed 1 base at V and 4 bases at J, with 11 bases between. This CDR3 has 14 residues. Germline-derived CDR1 and CDR2 are SGHTA and FQGNSA. CDR3: CASSLEPGKYEQYV. As DNA, the CDR3 is TGTGCCAGCAGCTTAGAGCCGGGAAAGTACGAGCAGTACGTC.